This record concerns one T cell receptor (beta chain) sequence. Its matching antigen is unknown. Sampled while nominally healthy, donors likely had unrecorded immune exposures. This sample was included in a study of cytomegalovirus exposure and HLA in healthy donors. The PCR ran on 60 Vbeta and 13 Jbeta primers. Sequenced by immunoSEQ multiplex PCR; TCRdb stores in-frame clones only, minus some. This table holds tens of thousands of clones. Findings of the study overall: CMV serostatus was the sole immune exposure information available. Follow-up analysis later connected one missense variant in DCLRE1C with trimming of TCR beta V- and J-genes.

The source is a woman aged 18-29 years in good health and CMV-seronegative. Sequencing was carried out using PBMCs.

In DNA, the CDR3 is TGCGCCAGCAGCTTTCAGCGACCATCCTACAATGAGCAGTTCTTC. This encodes CASSFQRPSYNEQFF. This chain links TRBV5-1 with TRBJ2-1, with D hard to call. V was cut by 2 bases and J by 1 base, with 10 bases left in between. This CDR3 has 15 residues. CDR1 is SGHRS, CDR2 YFSETQ, per germline.